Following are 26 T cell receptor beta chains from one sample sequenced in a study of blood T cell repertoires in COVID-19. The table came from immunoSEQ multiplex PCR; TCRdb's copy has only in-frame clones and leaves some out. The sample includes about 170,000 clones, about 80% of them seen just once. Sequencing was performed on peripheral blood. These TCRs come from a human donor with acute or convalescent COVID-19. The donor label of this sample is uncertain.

Here the CDR3 reads CASSQVTGTNQETQYF. CDR3 nucleotide sequence: TGTGCCAGCAGCCAAGTAACCGGGACTAATCAAGAGACCCAGTACTTC. The chain has TRBV4-2 and TRBJ2-5; 7 positions agree with TRBD2. The CDR3 sequence is 16 residues long. Trimming removed 1 base from V and 2 bases from J; junction bases left unmatched: 7. Germline CDR1 and CDR2: LGHNA and YNFKEQ.

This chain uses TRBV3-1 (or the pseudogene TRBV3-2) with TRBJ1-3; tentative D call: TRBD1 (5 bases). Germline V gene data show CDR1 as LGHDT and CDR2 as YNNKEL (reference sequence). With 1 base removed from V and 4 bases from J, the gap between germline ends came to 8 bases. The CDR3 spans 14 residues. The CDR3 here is CASSQGHRGNTIYF. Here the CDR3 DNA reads TGTGCCAGCAGCCAAGGGCACAGGGGAAACACCATATATTTT.

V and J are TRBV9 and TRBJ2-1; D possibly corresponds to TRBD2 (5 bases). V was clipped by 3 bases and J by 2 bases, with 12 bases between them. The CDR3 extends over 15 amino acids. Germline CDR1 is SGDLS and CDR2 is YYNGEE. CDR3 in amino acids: CASSAEEDAYNEQFF. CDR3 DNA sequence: TGTGCCAGCAGCGCGGAGGAGGACGCCTACAATGAGCAGTTCTTC.

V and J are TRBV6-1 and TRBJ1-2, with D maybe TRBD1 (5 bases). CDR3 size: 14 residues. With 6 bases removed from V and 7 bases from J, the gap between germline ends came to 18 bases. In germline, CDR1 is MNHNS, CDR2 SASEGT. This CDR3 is CASSARDGATGYTF. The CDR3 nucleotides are TGTGCCAGCAGCGCTAGGGATGGGGCTACTGGCTACACCTTC.

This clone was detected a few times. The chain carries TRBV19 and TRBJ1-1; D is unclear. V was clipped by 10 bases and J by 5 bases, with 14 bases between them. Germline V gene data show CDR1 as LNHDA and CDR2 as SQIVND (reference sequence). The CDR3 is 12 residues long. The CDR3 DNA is TGTGCCACTTCCGCCCCGGGGACTGAAGCTTTCTTT. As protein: CATSAPGTEAFF.

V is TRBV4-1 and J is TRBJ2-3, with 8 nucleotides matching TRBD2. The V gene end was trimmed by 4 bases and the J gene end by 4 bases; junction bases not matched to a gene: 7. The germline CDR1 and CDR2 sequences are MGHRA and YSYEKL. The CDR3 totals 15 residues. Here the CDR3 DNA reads TGCGCCAGCAGCCCCGGGACTAGGGGGGCAGATACGCAGTATTTT. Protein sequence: CASSPGTRGADTQYF.

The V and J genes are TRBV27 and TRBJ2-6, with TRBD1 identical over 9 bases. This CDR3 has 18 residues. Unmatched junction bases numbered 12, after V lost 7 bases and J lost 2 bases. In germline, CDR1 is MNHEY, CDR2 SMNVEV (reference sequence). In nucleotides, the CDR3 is TGTGCCAGCACCCGACAGGGGGGGCATGGCCCTGGGGCCAACGTCCTGACTTTC. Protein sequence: CASTRQGGHGPGANVLTF.

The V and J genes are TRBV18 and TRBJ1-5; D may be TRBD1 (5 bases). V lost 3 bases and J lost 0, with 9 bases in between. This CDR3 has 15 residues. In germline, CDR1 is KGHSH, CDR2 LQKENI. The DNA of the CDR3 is TGTGCCAGCTCACCGCAGGGATATAGCAATCAGCCCCAGCATTTT. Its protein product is CASSPQGYSNQPQHF. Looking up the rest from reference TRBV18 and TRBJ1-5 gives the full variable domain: NAGVMQNPRHLVRRRGQEARLRCSPMKGHSHVYWYRQLPEEGLKFMVYLQKENIIDESGMPKERFSAEFPKEGPSILRIQQVVRGDSAAYFCASSPQGYSNQPQHFGDGTRLSIL.

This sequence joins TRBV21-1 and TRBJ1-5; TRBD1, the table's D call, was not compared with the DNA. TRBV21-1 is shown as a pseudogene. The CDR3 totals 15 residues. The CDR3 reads CASSGTGVFYQPQHF. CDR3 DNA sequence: TGTGCCAGCAGTGGGACAGGGGTCTTTTATCAGCCCCAGCATTTT.

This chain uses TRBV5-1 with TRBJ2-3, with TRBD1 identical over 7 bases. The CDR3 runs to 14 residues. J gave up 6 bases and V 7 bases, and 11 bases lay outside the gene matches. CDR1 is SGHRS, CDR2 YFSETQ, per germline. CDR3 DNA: TGCGCCAGCCTCCGGGACAGACCCCCTGATACGCAGTATTTT. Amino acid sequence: CASLRDRPPDTQYF.

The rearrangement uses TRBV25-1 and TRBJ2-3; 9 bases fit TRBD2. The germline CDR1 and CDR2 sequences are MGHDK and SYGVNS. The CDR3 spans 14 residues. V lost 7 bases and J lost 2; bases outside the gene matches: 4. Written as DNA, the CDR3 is TGTGCCAGCACGGGCGGGAGGGCCACAGATACGCAGTATTTT. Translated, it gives CASTGGRATDTQYF.

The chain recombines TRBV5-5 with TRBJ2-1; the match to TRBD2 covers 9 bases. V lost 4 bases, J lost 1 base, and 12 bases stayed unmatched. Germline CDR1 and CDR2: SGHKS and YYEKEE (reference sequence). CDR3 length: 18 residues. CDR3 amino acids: CASSNRAGGGVSYNEQFF. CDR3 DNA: TGTGCCAGCAGCAACCGAGCGGGAGGTGGGGTATCCTACAATGAGCAGTTCTTC.

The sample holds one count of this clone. The CDR3 bases are TGTGCCAGCAGAACCACTAGCGGGAGATTCTACGAGCAGTACTTC. It specifies CASRTTSGRFYEQYF. The rearrangement links TRBV27 to TRBJ2-7; 11 bases are a match to TRBD2. Trimming removed 6 bases from V and 3 bases from J; junction bases left unmatched: 7. The germline gives CDR1 MNHEY, CDR2 SMNVEV (reference sequence). CDR3 length equals 15 residues.

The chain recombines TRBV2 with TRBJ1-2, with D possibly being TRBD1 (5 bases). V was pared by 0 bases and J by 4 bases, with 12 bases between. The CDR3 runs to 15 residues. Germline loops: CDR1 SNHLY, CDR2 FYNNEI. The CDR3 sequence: CASSEARQGPYGYTF. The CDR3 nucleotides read TGTGCCAGCAGTGAAGCGCGCCAGGGTCCCTATGGCTACACCTTC. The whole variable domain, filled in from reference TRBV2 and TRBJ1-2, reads EPEVTQTPSHQVTQMGQEVILRCVPISNHLYFYWYRQILGQKVEFLVSFYNNEISEKSEIFDDQFSVERPDGSNFTLKIRSTKLEDSAMYFCASSEARQGPYGYTFGSGTRLTVV.

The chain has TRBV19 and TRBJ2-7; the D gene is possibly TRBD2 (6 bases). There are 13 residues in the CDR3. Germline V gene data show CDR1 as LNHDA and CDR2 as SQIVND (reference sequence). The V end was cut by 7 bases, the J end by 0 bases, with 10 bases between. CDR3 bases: TGTGCCAGTAAGGCGGGGAGCTCCTACGAGCAGTACTTC. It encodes CASKAGSSYEQYF.

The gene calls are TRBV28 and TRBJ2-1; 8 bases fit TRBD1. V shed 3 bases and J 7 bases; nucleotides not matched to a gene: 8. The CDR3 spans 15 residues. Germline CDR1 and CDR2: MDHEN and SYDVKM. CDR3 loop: CASSFPQGARNEQFF. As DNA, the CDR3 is TGTGCCAGCAGTTTCCCCCAGGGGGCACGGAATGAGCAGTTCTTC.

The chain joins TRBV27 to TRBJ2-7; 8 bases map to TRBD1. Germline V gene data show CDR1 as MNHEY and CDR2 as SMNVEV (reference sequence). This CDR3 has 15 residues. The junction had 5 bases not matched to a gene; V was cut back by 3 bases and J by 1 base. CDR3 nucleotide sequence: TGTGCCAGCAGTTTTACTCGGACAGGGTCCTACGAGCAGTACTTC. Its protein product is CASSFTRTGSYEQYF.

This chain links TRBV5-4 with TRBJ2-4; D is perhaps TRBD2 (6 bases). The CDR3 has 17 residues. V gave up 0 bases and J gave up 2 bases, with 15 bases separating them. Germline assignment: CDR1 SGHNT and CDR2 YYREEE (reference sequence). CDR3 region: CASSLGSGAGTKNIQYF. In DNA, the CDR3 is TGTGCCAGCAGCTTGGGGTCCGGGGCGGGGACCAAAAACATTCAGTACTTC.

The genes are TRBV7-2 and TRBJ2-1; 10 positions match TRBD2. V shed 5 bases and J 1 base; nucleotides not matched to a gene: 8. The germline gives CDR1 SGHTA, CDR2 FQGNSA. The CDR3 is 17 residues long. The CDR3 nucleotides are TGTGCCAGCAGCCCTGGTGGTAGCGGGGGGTCCTACAATGAGCAGTTCTTC. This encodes CASSPGGSGGSYNEQFF.

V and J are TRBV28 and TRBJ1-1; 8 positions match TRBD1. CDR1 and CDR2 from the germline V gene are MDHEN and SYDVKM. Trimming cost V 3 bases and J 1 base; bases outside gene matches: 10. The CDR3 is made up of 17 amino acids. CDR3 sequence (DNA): TGTGCCAGCAGTTTGGCGGGGCAGGGGGCTTGGAACACTGAAGCTTTCTTT. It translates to CASSLAGQGAWNTEAFF.

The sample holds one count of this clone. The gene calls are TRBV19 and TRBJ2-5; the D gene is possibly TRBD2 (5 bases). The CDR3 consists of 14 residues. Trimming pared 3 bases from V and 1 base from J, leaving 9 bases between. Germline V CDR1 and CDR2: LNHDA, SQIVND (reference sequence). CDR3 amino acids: CASSIGGLQETQYF. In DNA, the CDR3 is TGTGCCAGTAGTATCGGCGGGCTCCAAGAGACCCAGTACTTC.

Here the CDR3 reads CASSRQGAPGYTF. The CDR3 bases are TGTGCCAGCAGCCGACAGGGGGCGCCTGGCTACACCTTC. The chain recombines TRBV3-1 (or the pseudogene TRBV3-2) with TRBJ1-2, with 10 bases identical to TRBD1. The CDR3 is 13 amino acids. The V gene end was trimmed by 4 bases and the J gene end by 7 bases; junction bases not matched to a gene: 3. Germline CDR1 LGHDT, CDR2 YNNKEL (reference sequence).

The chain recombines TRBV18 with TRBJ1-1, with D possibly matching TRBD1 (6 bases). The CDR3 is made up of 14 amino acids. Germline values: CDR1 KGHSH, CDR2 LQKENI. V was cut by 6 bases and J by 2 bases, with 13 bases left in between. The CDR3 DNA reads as TGTGCCAGCTCCGCACAGGGACGAAACACTGAAGCTTTCTTT. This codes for CASSAQGRNTEAFF.

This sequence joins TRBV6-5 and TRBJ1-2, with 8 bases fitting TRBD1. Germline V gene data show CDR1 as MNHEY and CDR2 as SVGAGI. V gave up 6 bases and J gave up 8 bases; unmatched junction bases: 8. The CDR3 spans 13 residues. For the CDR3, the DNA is TGTGCCAGCAGCGGCAGGGGGCAAGAAGGCTACACCTTC. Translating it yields CASSGRGQEGYTF.

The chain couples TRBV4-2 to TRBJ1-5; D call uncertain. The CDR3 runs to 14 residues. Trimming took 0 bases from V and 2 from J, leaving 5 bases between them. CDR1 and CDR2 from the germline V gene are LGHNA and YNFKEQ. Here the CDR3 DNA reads TGTGCCAGCAGCCAAGAGGTAGGCAATCAGCCCCAGCATTTT. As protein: CASSQEVGNQPQHF.

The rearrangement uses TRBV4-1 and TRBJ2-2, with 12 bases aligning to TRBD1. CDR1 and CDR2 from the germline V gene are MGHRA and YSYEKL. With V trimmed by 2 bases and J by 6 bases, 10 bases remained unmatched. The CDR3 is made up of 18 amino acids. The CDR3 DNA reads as TGCGCCAGCAGCCAAACCGGGACAGGGGGCCCCCGAGCCGGGGAGCTGTTTTTT. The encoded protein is CASSQTGTGGPRAGELFF.